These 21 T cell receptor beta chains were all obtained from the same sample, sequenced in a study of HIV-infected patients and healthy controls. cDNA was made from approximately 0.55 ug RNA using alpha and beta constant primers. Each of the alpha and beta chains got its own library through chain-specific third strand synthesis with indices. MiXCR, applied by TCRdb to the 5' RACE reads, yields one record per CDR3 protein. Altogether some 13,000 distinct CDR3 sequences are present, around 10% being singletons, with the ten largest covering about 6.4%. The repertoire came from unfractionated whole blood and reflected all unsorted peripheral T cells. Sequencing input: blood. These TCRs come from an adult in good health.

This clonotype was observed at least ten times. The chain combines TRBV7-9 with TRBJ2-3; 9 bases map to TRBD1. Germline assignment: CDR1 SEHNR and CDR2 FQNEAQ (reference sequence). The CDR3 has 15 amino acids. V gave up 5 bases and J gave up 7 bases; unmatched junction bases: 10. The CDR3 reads CASSKPGTGRNTQYF. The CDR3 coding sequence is TGTGCCAGCAGCAAACCGGGGACAGGGAGGAATACGCAGTATTTT.

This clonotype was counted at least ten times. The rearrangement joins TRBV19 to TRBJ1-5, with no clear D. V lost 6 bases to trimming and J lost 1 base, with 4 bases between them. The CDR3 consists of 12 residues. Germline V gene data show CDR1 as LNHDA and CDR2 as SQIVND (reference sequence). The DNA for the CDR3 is TGTGCCAGTAGCGGAAGCAATCAGCCCCAGCATTTT. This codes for CASSGSNQPQHF.

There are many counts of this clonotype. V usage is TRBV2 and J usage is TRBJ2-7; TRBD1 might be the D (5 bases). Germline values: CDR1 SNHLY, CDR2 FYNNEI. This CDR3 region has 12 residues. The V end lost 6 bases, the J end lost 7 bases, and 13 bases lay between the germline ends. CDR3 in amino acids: CASRTVRSEQYF. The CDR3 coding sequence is TGTGCCAGCAGGACAGTTCGCTCGGAGCAGTACTTC.

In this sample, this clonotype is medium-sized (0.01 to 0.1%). The CDR3: CSVELWEDTQYF. CDR3 nucleotide sequence: TGCAGCGTTGAACTTTGGGAAGATACGCAGTATTTT. The chain carries TRBV29-1 and TRBJ2-3; D unresolved. V lost 2 bases to trimming and J lost 5 bases, with 8 bases between them. The CDR3 sequence is 12 residues long. The germline CDR1 and CDR2 sequences are SQVTM and ANQGSEA.

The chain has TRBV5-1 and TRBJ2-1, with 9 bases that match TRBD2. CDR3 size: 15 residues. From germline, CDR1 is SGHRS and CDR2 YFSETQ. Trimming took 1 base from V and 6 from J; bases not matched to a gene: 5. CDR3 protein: CASSLIGTSFNEQFF. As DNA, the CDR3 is TGCGCCAGCAGCTTGATCGGGACTAGCTTCAATGAGCAGTTCTTC.

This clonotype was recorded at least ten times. The CDR3: CSARDKRQNYGYTF. As DNA, the CDR3 is TGCAGTGCTAGAGATAAAAGACAGAACTATGGCTACACCTTC. The chain is built from TRBV20-1 and TRBJ1-2, with a tentative D call TRBD1 (5 bases). V was shortened by 0 bases and J by 2 bases, with 10 bases between the two germline ends. There are 14 residues in the CDR3. Germline loops: CDR1 DFQATT, CDR2 SNEGSKA (reference sequence).

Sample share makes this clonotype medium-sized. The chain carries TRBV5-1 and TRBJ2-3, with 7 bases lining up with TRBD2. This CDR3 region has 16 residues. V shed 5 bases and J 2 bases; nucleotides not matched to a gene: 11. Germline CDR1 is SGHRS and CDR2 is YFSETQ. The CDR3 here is CASRDGLGRVTDTQYF. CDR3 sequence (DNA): TGCGCCAGCAGGGATGGACTAGGGAGGGTCACAGATACGCAGTATTTT.

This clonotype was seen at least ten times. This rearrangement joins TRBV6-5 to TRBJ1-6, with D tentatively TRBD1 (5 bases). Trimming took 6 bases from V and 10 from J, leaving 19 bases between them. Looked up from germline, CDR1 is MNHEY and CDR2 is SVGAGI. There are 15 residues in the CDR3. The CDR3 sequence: CASRGTANQWSPLHF. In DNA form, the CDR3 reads TGTGCCAGCAGGGGGACGGCTAACCAGTGGTCACCCCTCCACTTT.

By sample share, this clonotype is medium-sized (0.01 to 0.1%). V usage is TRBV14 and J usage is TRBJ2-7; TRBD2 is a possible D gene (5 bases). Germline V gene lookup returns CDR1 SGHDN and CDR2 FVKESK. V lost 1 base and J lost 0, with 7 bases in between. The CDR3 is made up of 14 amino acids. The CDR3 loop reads CASSQAGSSYEQYF. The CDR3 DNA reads TGTGCCAGCAGCCAAGCGGGGAGCTCCTACGAGCAGTACTTC.

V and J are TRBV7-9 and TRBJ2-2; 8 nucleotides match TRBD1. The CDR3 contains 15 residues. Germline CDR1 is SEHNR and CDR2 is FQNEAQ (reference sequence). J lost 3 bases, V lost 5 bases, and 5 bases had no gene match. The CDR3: CASSRQGSYTGELFF. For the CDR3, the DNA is TGTGCCAGCAGCCGACAGGGGTCTTACACCGGGGAGCTGTTTTTT.

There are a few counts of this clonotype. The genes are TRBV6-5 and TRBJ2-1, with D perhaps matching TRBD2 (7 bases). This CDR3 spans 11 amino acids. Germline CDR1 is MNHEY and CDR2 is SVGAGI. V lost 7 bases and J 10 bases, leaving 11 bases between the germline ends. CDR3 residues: CASTKGGEQFF. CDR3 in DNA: TGTGCCAGCACCAAGGGGGGGGAGCAGTTCTTC.

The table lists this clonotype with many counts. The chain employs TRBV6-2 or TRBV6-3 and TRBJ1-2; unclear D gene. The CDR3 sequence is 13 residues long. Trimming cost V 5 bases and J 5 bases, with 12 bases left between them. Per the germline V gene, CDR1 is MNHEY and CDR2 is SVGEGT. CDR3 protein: CASSPGRTYGYTF. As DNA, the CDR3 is TGTGCCAGCAGTCCTGGACGGACTTATGGCTACACCTTC.

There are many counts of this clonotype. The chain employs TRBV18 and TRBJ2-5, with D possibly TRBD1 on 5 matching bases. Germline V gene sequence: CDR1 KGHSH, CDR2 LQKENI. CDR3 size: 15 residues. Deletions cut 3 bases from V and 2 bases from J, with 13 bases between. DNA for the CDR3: TGTGCCAGCTCACCTGGAACCAGGGCACAAGAGACCCAGTACTTC. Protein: CASSPGTRAQETQYF.

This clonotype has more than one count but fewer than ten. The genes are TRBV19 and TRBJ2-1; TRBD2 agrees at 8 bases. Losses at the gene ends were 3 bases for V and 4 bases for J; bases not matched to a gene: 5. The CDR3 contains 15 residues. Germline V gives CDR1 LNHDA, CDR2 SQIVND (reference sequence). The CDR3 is CASSIHSGTYNEQFF. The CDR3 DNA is TGTGCCAGTAGTATTCATAGCGGGACTTACAATGAGCAGTTCTTC.

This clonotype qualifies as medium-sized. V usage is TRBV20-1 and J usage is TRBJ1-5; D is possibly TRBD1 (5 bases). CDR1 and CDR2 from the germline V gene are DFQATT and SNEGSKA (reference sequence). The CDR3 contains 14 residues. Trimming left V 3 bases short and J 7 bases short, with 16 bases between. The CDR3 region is CSASQGLGGQPQHF. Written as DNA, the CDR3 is TGCAGTGCTAGTCAGGGATTAGGAGGACAGCCCCAGCATTTT.

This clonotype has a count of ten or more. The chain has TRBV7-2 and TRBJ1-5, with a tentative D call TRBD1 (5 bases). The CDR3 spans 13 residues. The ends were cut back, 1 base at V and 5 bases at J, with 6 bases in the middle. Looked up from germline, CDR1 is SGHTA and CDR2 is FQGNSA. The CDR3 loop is CASSLGGDQPQHF. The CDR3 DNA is TGTGCCAGCAGCTTAGGGGGGGATCAGCCCCAGCATTTT.

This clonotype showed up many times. CDR3 region: CASSVLPGLYGYTF. Written as DNA, the CDR3 is TGTGCCAGCAGTGTCCTACCGGGCCTCTATGGCTACACCTTC. The genes are TRBV6-1 and TRBJ1-2; D uncertain. This CDR3 contains 14 residues. V lost 4 bases to trimming and J lost 4 bases, with 13 bases between them. CDR1 and CDR2 from the germline V gene are MNHNS and SASEGT.

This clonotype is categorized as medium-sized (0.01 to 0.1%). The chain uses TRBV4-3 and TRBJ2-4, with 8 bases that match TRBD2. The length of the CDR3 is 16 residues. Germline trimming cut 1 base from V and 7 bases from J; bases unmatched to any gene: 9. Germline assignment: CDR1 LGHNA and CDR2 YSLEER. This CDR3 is CASSQGPRGGLNIQYF. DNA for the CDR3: TGCGCCAGCAGCCAAGGTCCACGCGGGGGGCTTAACATTCAGTACTTC.

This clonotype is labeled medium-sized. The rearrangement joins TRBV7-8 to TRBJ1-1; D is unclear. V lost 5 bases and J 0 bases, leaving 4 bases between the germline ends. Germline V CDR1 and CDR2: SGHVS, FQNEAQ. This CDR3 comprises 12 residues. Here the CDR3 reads CASSHVNTEAFF. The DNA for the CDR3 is TGTGCCAGCAGCCACGTGAACACTGAAGCTTTCTTT.

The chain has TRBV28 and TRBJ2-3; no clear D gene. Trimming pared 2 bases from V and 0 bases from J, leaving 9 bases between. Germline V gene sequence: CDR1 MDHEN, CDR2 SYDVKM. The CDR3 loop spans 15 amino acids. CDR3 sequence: CASSLKPPSTDTQYF. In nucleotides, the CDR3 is TGTGCCAGCAGTTTAAAACCCCCCAGCACAGATACGCAGTATTTT.

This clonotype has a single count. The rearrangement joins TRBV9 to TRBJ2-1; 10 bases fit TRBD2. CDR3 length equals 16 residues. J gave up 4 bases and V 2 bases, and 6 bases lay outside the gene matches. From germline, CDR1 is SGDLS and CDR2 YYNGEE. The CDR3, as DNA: TGTGCCAGCAGCGTTTCCGGACTAGCGGAATACAATGAGCAGTTCTTC. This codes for CASSVSGLAEYNEQFF.